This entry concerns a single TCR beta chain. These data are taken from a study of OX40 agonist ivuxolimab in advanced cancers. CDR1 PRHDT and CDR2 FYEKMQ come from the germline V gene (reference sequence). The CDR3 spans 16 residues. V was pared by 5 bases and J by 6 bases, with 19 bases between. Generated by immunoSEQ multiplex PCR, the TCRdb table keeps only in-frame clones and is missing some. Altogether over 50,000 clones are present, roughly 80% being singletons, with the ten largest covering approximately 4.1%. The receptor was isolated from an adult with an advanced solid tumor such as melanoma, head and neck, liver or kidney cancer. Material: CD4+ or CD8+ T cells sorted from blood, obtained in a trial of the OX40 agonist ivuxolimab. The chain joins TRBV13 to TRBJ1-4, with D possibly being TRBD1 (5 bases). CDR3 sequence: CASSRTRGRNDEKLFF. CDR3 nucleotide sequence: TGTGCCAGCAGCAGAACCCGGGGGAGGAATGATGAAAAACTGTTTTTT.